A selection of T cell receptor beta chains follows, all from one sample in a study of blood T cell repertoires in COVID-19. The protocol was immunoSEQ multiplex PCR, while the TCRdb copy is restricted to in-frame clones and leaves out a portion. Of more than 95,000 clones listed, approximately 87% are singletons. The sample was peripheral blood. All receptors derive from a man aged 50 to 59 with acute or convalescent COVID-19. Each CDR3 is given with its conserved first and last residue. Fields, in order: V gene, clone size, J gene, D gene, CDR3 DNA, CDR3 protein. D genes are given only for firm matches. Some rows mark clone size as missing; the rest say once, few, many or name a class of expanded clone.

V gene: TRBV21-1
clone size: NA
J gene: TRBJ1-6
D gene: NA
CDR3 DNA: TGTGCCAGGGTTCCGGGACAGGGCCGAGGGTGCGGTTCACCCCTCCACTTT
CDR3 protein: CARVPGQGRGCGSPLHF

V gene: TRBV24-1
clone size: NA
J gene: TRBJ2-2
D gene: TRBD2
CDR3 DNA: TGTGCCACCTCGGCTAGCGGGAGGAACACCGGGGAGCTGTTTTTT
CDR3 protein: CATSASGRNTGELFF

V gene: TRBV5-1
clone size: once
J gene: TRBJ2-2
D gene: TRBD2
CDR3 DNA: TGCGCCAGCAGCTTCCGGGACTATCAAGGGGAGCTGTTTTTT
CDR3 protein: CASSFRDYQGELFF

V gene: TRBV15
clone size: NA
J gene: TRBJ1-6
D gene: NA
CDR3 DNA: TGTGCCACCAGCAGAGATTTACTCCAGGGAGGAGCCCTCCACTTT
CDR3 protein: CATSRDLLQGGALHF

V gene: TRBV2
clone size: NA
J gene: TRBJ2-1
D gene: TRBD2
CDR3 DNA: TGTGCCAGCAGTGTTATAGCGGGATCATTGGCAGGCAATGAGCAGTTCTTC
CDR3 protein: CASSVIAGSLAGNEQFF

V gene: TRBV11-2
clone size: NA
J gene: TRBJ2-7
D gene: NA
CDR3 DNA: TGTGCCAGCAGCTCGAATCTACTAGCCAGCTACGAGCAGTACTTC
CDR3 protein: CASSSNLLASYEQYF

V gene: TRBV21-1
clone size: NA
J gene: TRBJ2-2
D gene: NA
CDR3 DNA: TGTGCCAGCAGCAAACCCTCGACTAGCGGGGACACCGGGGAGCTGTTTTTT
CDR3 protein: CASSKPSTSGDTGELFF

V gene: TRBV5-1
clone size: few
J gene: TRBJ2-5
D gene: TRBD2
CDR3 DNA: TGCGCCAGCAGCTTAGGACTAGCGGCTAACCAAGAGACCCAGTACTTC
CDR3 protein: CASSLGLAANQETQYF

V gene: TRBV4-1
clone size: NA
J gene: TRBJ2-7
D gene: TRBD2
CDR3 DNA: TGCGCCAGCAGCCAAGCCCTGGGTCTAGCGGGAGAAGGCTACGAGCAGTACTTC
CDR3 protein: CASSQALGLAGEGYEQYF

V gene: TRBV5-1
clone size: NA
J gene: TRBJ2-5
D gene: NA
CDR3 DNA: TGCGCCAGCAGCCCCCGGGTGAGAACTCAAGAGACCCAGTACTTC
CDR3 protein: CASSPRVRTQETQYF

V gene: TRBV7-6
clone size: NA
J gene: TRBJ1-1
D gene: TRBD1
CDR3 DNA: TGTGCCAGCAGCCCTGGGTTGGGACAGGGGGACACTGAAGCTTTCTTT
CDR3 protein: CASSPGLGQGDTEAFF

V gene: TRBV19
clone size: once
J gene: TRBJ2-3
D gene: NA
CDR3 DNA: TGTGCCAGTAGTATGCAGCGGGCTAGGGGAGATACGCAGTATTTT
CDR3 protein: CASSMQRARGDTQYF

V gene: TRBV4-2
clone size: NA
J gene: TRBJ1-5
D gene: NA
CDR3 DNA: TGTGCCAGCAGCCCCGGGGGTCTTAGCAATCAGCCCCAGCATTTT
CDR3 protein: CASSPGGLSNQPQHF

V gene: TRBV6-5
clone size: NA
J gene: TRBJ2-7
D gene: TRBD1
CDR3 DNA: TGTGCCACCCAGGGGACAGTCTACGAGCAGTACTTC
CDR3 protein: CATQGTVYEQYF

V gene: TRBV2
clone size: NA
J gene: TRBJ2-3
D gene: TRBD2
CDR3 DNA: TGTGCCAGCCGCAGGGAACTAGCGGGATACACAGATACGCAGTATTTT
CDR3 protein: CASRRELAGYTDTQYF

V gene: TRBV7-9
clone size: once
J gene: TRBJ2-5
D gene: NA
CDR3 DNA: TGTGCCAGCAGCCCTAACCAAGAGACCCAGTACTTC
CDR3 protein: CASSPNQETQYF

V gene: TRBV4-1
clone size: NA
J gene: TRBJ2-2
D gene: TRBD1
CDR3 DNA: TGCGCCAGCAGCCAACCAAGGACAGGGAACACCGGGGAGCTGTTTTTT
CDR3 protein: CASSQPRTGNTGELFF

V gene: TRBV11-2
clone size: NA
J gene: TRBJ2-7
D gene: NA
CDR3 DNA: TGTGCCAGCACCAAAGCAGAGGCCCCCTACGAGCAGTACTTC
CDR3 protein: CASTKAEAPYEQYF

V gene: TRBV20-1
clone size: NA
J gene: TRBJ2-7
D gene: NA
CDR3 DNA: TGCAGTGTAGTCTACGTCGGCGAGCAGTACTTC
CDR3 protein: CSVVYVGEQYF

V gene: TRBV28
clone size: NA
J gene: TRBJ2-7
D gene: NA
CDR3 DNA: TGTGCCAGCAGTTGGTGGAGCGACTCCTACGAGCAGTACTTC
CDR3 protein: CASSWWSDSYEQYF

V gene: TRBV24-1
clone size: NA
J gene: TRBJ2-5
D gene: NA
CDR3 DNA: TGTGCCACCAGTGAGGCACAGGGTGAATGGGAGACCCAGTACTTC
CDR3 protein: CATSEAQGEWETQYF

V gene: TRBV2
clone size: NA
J gene: TRBJ2-4
D gene: NA
CDR3 DNA: TGTGCCAGCATTAGAGACATAATCGGCAAAAACATTCAGTACTTC
CDR3 protein: CASIRDIIGKNIQYF

V gene: TRBV28
clone size: NA
J gene: TRBJ1-1
D gene: NA
CDR3 DNA: TGTGCCAGCAGTCCGCAAACTCCGGGACTCAGGAACACTGAAGCTTTCTTT
CDR3 protein: CASSPQTPGLRNTEAFF

V gene: TRBV5-1
clone size: NA
J gene: TRBJ2-1
D gene: TRBD2
CDR3 DNA: TGCGCCAGCAGCTTTCTAGCGGGAGGGGAGGGCAATGAGCAGTTCTTC
CDR3 protein: CASSFLAGGEGNEQFF

V gene: TRBV6-6
clone size: NA
J gene: TRBJ2-7
D gene: TRBD1
CDR3 DNA: TGTGCCAGCAGTTCTTGGACAGGACCCCCCTACGAGCAGTACTTC
CDR3 protein: CASSSWTGPPYEQYF

V gene: TRBV10-3
clone size: NA
J gene: TRBJ1-1
D gene: NA
CDR3 DNA: TGTGCCATCACTAGAGACGGCTTGAACACTGAAGCTTTCTTT
CDR3 protein: CAITRDGLNTEAFF